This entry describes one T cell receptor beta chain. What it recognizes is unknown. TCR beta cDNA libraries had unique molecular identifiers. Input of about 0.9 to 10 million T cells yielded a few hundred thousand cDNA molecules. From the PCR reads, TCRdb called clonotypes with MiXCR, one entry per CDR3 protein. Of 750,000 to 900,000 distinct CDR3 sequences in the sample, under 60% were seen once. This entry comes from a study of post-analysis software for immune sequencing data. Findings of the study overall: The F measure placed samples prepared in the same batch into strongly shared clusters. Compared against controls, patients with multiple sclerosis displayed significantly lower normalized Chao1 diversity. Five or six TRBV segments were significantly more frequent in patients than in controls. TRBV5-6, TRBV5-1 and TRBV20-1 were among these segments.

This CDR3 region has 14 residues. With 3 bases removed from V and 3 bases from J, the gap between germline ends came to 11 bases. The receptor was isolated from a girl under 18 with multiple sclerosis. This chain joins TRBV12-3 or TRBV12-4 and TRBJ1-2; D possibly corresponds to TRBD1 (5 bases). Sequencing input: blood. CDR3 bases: TGTGCCAGCAGTTTTGGAGGGGCCGACTATGGCTACACCTTC. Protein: CASSFGGADYGYTF.